The sequence of this T cell receptor beta chain was determined in a study of T cells in Graves' hyperthyroidism and ophthalmopathy. This clonotype occurred a few times. The CDR3 regions of TCR beta were amplified from RNA transcripts. The study used the HTBI primer set for a first-round RT-PCR of the TCR CDR3. TCRdb used MiXCR to reprocess the multiplex PCR reads, holding one entry per CDR3 protein. The data contain over 700,000 distinct CDR3 sequences, 18% of them seen just once; the ten biggest clones take up 16%. Germline values: CDR1 SGHVS, CDR2 FNYEAQ. V dropped 4 bases and J dropped 6 bases, with 11 bases sitting between them. The CDR3 covers 13 residues.

This TCR was sampled from a woman aged 45-59 years with Graves' hyperthyroidism that later progressed to Graves' ophthalmopathy. Material: blood. This chain joins TRBV7-6 and TRBJ2-3; the D is unclear. The CDR3 sequence is CASSSGLMDTQYF. CDR3 in DNA: TGTGCCAGCAGCTCGGGCCTAATGGATACGCAGTATTTT. Using reference TRBV7-6 and TRBJ2-3 for the parts outside the CDR3, the full variable domain is GAGVSQSPRYKVTKRGQDVALRCDPISGHVSLYWYRQALGQGPEFLTYFNYEAQQDKSGLPNDRFSAERPEGSISTLTIQRTEQRDSAMYRCASSSGLMDTQYFGPGTRLTVL.